This T cell receptor (beta chain) was retrieved from a study of post-analysis software for immune sequencing data (dated by TCRdb to the mid-2010s). At the level of the whole study: The recorded disease courses included relapsing-remitting, secondary progressive and progressive-relapsing multiple sclerosis, and some patients had no subtype annotation. Patient repertoires were compared against ten to twelve previously published healthy control repertoires from donors aged roughly 6 to 28 years. A subset of samples was prepared in parallel using single-end sample barcoding, then pooled and co-amplified after Illumina adapter ligation. General study outcomes and caveats: The multiple sclerosis patient group was slightly younger than the control group. Direct clustering with F measure revealed strong co-clustering of samples prepared in the same batch, which led to a batch-effect correction. Multiple sclerosis patients had significantly lower normalized Chao1 diversity than controls, a result that suggests substantial peripheral T-cell clonal expansion.

Library prep was done by PCR. The run used an Illumina HiSeq 2500. To reduce PCR and sequencing biases, unique molecular identifiers were incorporated into the TCR beta cDNA libraries. Approximately 500,000 cDNA molecules were obtained for every 1 to 10 million input T cells, so each molecule roughly corresponded to one T cell. The same protocol used for the earlier healthy control dataset was applied to prepare and sequence the patient libraries. Within a given batch, samples were prepared together, multiplexed and sequenced on the same HiSeq lane. Under the source paper's analysis protocol: Raw barcoded reads were processed with MIGEC, discarding single-read molecular identifier groups before consensus assembly and CDR3 extraction. VDJtools was used for post-analysis of the clonotype tables, and diversity was normalized by down-sampling every dataset to the size of the smallest sample. To correct batch-related cross-sample contamination, repertoire overlap clustering matched CDR3 amino acid sequences but not nucleotide sequences. TCRdb passed the public sequencing reads through fastp at Q25 and MiXCR, retaining productive beta sequences. Entries that share a CDR3 protein sequence are merged under the most common genes and DNA. TCRdb, rather than the study authors, made the V and J calls. A total of approximately 730,000 distinct CDR3 sequences appear in this sample, roughly 46% of them only once. The ten largest make up roughly 5.2% of the sample.

To demonstrate the VDJtools post-analysis software, TCR beta repertoires were profiled from the peripheral blood of about 13 young patients with multiple sclerosis. Multiple sclerosis patients were children and adolescents aged roughly 6 to 17 years. This clonotype was observed a few times. The antigen this receptor binds is unknown. Per-nucleotide qualities are absent, and no much larger clonotype sits a single base away. The TCR sequence derives from a girl aged 5 to 17 with multiple sclerosis. The sequenced material came from blood.

CDR3 sequence: CSVEMGTGNNYGYTF. The DNA sequence follows: TGCAGCGTTGAAATGGGGACAGGGAATAACTATGGCTACACCTTC. The sequence is built from TRBV29-1 and TRBJ1-2, and 9 junctional nucleotides match TRBD1. Reading the germline V gene gives CDR1 SQVTM and CDR2 ANQGSEA. Counted from cysteine to phenylalanine, this CDR3 has 15 amino acids. Solely the CDR3 DNA is kept, with 45 bases framed from the first base. The germline V and J ends show losses of 2 bases and 1 base respectively, and no gene match explains 5 bases of the junction. When the CDR3 is completed using the reference TRBV29-1 and TRBJ1-2 genes on either side, the full variable domain is SAVISQKPSRDICQRGTSLTIQCQVDSQVTMMFWYRQQPGQSLTLIATANQGSEATYESGFVIDKFPISRPNLTFSTLTVSNMSPEDSSIYLCSVEMGTGNNYGYTFGSGTRLTVV.